The 32 T cell receptor beta chains presented below share a single source sample, sequenced in a study of T cells after yellow fever vaccination (dated by TCRdb to the late 2010s). Receptors were amplified or captured by 5' RACE. TCRdb names Illumina HiSeq 2500 as the instrument used. The public sequencing data were trimmed at Q25 with fastp and processed into clonotypes with MiXCR by TCRdb, which kept only in-frame beta chains. Merged by CDR3 protein, the rows form single entries marked with the most common genes and DNA. The sample profile shows approximately 300,000 distinct CDR3 sequences; 6.5% to 8.5% of them were found once. About 18% of the sample goes to the ten largest clones. The treatment or condition tag for this specimen amounts to: live attenuated yellow fever vaccine strain. This specimen consisted of PBMCs, obtained roughly 46 days after the first yellow fever vaccination. These TCRs come from a young man who received the YFV17D yellow fever vaccine.

The chain is built from TRBV7-2 and TRBJ1-5; perhaps TRBD1 as D (6 bases). Per germline, CDR1 SGHTA and CDR2 FQGNSA. The V gene lost 5 bases and the J gene lost 7 bases, with 21 bases spanning the gap. This CDR3 has 16 residues. As DNA, the CDR3 is TGTGCCAGCAGCGACCACACAGGGTTTCCGGACCAGCCCCAGCATTTT. This translates into CASSDHTGFPDQPQHF.

The chain joins TRBV4-3 to TRBJ2-3; 7 nucleotides line up with TRBD2. Germline V gene sequence: CDR1 LGHNA, CDR2 YSLEER. Unmatched junction bases numbered 6, after V lost 1 base and J lost 2 bases. The CDR3 has 16 residues. The CDR3, as DNA: TGCGCCAGCAGCCAAGTGTCTAGCGGTTACACAGATACGCAGTATTTT. This gives the protein CASSQVSSGYTDTQYF.

This clonotype was seen at least ten times. The chain carries TRBV6-2 or TRBV6-3 and TRBJ2-2; D perhaps matches TRBD2 (6 bases). The CDR3 runs 16 residues. Deletions cut 6 bases from V and 9 bases from J, with 23 bases between. Germline lookup yields CDR1 MNHEY and CDR2 SVGEGT. The CDR3 reads CASRRPGTPSPRELFF. CDR3 in DNA: TGTGCCAGCAGACGCCCCGGGACTCCATCACCCCGGGAGCTGTTTTTT.

The J gene is TRBJ1-2, the V gene TRBV29-1, with D possibly matching TRBD1 (5 bases). This CDR3 comprises 17 residues. The ends were cut back, 0 bases at V and 2 bases at J, with 19 bases in the middle. CDR1 SQVTM and CDR2 ANQGSEA come from the germline V gene. CDR3 coding DNA: TGCAGCGTTGAAGATTTGGGACCTCGGGGGGACAACTATGGCTACACCTTC. This gives the protein CSVEDLGPRGDNYGYTF.

This sequence joins TRBV5-1 and TRBJ2-7; no clear D gene. Germline loops: CDR1 SGHRS, CDR2 YFSETQ. The CDR3 contains 12 residues. V was trimmed by 0 bases and J by 6 bases, leaving 7 bases between them. CDR3 loop: CASSLGFVEQYF. The CDR3 DNA reads TGCGCCAGCAGCTTGGGCTTCGTCGAGCAGTACTTC.

The chain carries TRBV11-2 and TRBJ1-2; no definite D call. Germline V lookup: CDR1 SGHAT, CDR2 FQNNGV. V dropped 4 bases and J dropped 8 bases, with 17 bases sitting between them. This CDR3 region has 14 residues. CDR3 sequence reads: CASSSWGTKDGYTF. DNA for the CDR3: TGTGCCAGCAGCTCGTGGGGTACCAAGGACGGCTACACCTTC.

The J gene is TRBJ2-5, the V gene TRBV2; TRBD2 agrees at 12 bases. The CDR3 runs to 16 residues. Per the germline V gene, CDR1 is SNHLY and CDR2 is FYNNEI. V lost 11 bases and J lost 3; bases outside the gene matches: 13. This chain's CDR3 is CAGQRLRLAGEETQYF. The DNA for the CDR3 is TGTGCCGGTCAGCGGCTTCGACTAGCGGGGGAAGAGACCCAGTACTTC.

This clonotype showed up many times. The V call is TRBV6-5, the J call TRBJ1-4; perhaps TRBD1 as D (6 bases). Germline V gene sequence: CDR1 MNHEY, CDR2 SVGAGI. V lost 6 bases to trimming and J lost 8 bases, with 19 bases between them. The CDR3 is 15 residues long. The CDR3, as DNA: TGTGCCAGCAGAGGTACAGGGACTGGGAAGGAAAAACTGTTTTTT. This codes for CASRGTGTGKEKLFF.

In its sample, this clonotype was seen a few times. The CDR3 sequence is CSAIPFRDFGAEAFF. The CDR3 bases are TGCAGTGCCATCCCGTTCCGGGACTTTGGGGCTGAAGCTTTCTTT. The V and J genes are TRBV20-1 and TRBJ1-1, with D possibly TRBD1 on 5 matching bases. Germline-derived CDR1 and CDR2 are DFQATT and SNEGSKA (reference sequence). V was cut by 6 bases and J by 6 bases, with 23 bases left in between. The CDR3 spans 15 residues.

This clonotype was counted at least ten times. The V call is TRBV20-1, the J call TRBJ2-1, with 8 bases lining up with TRBD2. V trimming: 0 bases; J trimming: 2 bases; junction bases outside the gene matches: 3. The CDR3 is 15 amino acids. The germline V gene has CDR1 DFQATT and CDR2 SNEGSKA (reference sequence). CDR3 DNA: TGCAGTGCTAGAGACGCAGCGGGGGCCTACAATGAGCAGTTCTTC. Protein product: CSARDAAGAYNEQFF.

The table lists this clonotype with a few counts. The chain uses TRBV7-2 and TRBJ1-1, with 7 bases fitting TRBD1. Germline V CDR1 and CDR2: SGHTA, FQGNSA. After removal of 3 bases from V and 5 bases from J, the junction contained 3 bases not matched to a gene. The CDR3 runs to 13 residues. The CDR3 loop is CASSFTGETEAFF. Here the CDR3 DNA reads TGTGCCAGCAGCTTTACAGGGGAGACTGAAGCTTTCTTT.

In this sample, this clonotype turned up a few times. The gene calls are TRBV20-1 and TRBJ1-3; no clear D gene. With 6 bases removed from V and 4 bases from J, the gap between germline ends came to 13 bases. The CDR3 is made up of 13 amino acids. The V gene's germline CDR1 is DFQATT and CDR2 SNEGSKA (reference sequence). CDR3 coding DNA: TGCAGTGCCCGAACAGAGTTAGGAAACACCATATATTTT. It yields the protein CSARTELGNTIYF.

This clonotype has a count of ten or more. The chain combines TRBV18 with TRBJ2-5; D may be TRBD2 (5 bases). Between the trimmed V and J ends, which lost 1 base and 5 bases, there was a span of 8 bases. The CDR3 consists of 13 residues. Germline-derived CDR1 and CDR2 are KGHSH and LQKENI. This CDR3 reads CASSPRRGETQYF. The CDR3, as DNA: TGTGCCAGCTCACCACGGCGAGGGGAGACCCAGTACTTC. Filled out from reference TRBV18 and TRBJ2-5, the complete variable domain reads NAGVMQNPRHLVRRRGQEARLRCSPMKGHSHVYWYRQLPEEGLKFMVYLQKENIIDESGMPKERFSAEFPKEGPSILRIQQVVRGDSAAYFCASSPRRGETQYFGPGTRLLVL.

A few counts support this clonotype. The gene calls are TRBV20-1 and TRBJ1-5; D is undetermined. Trimming stripped 0 bases from V and 1 base from J, with 4 bases between. The CDR3 is 13 residues long. From germline, CDR1 is DFQATT and CDR2 SNEGSKA (reference sequence). The CDR3 spells CSARDRSNQPQHF. The CDR3 DNA follows: TGCAGTGCTAGAGATCGAAGCAATCAGCCCCAGCATTTT.

V usage is TRBV5-6 and J usage is TRBJ1-1; D unclear. The CDR3 is 13 residues long. The V gene's germline CDR1 is SGHDT and CDR2 YYEEEE. The germline V and J ends were trimmed by 4 bases and 1 base, with 8 bases remaining between them. CDR3 sequence reads: CASSTRPNTEAFF. As DNA, the CDR3 is TGTGCCAGCAGCACCCGCCCGAACACTGAAGCTTTCTTT.

This clonotype was seen a few times. This chain uses TRBV10-3 with TRBJ1-3; 7 bases agree with TRBD1. Germline V lookup: CDR1 ENHRY, CDR2 SYGVKD. V trimming: 5 bases; J trimming: 3 bases; junction bases outside the gene matches: 4. The CDR3 is made up of 14 amino acids. CDR3 nucleotides: TGTGCCATCAGTATGACAGGGATTGGAAACACCATATATTTT. Translating it yields CAISMTGIGNTIYF.

This clonotype was recorded a few times. The gene calls are TRBV7-2 and TRBJ2-1; D gene uncertain. The CDR3 spans 12 residues. The germline CDR1 and CDR2 sequences are SGHTA and FQGNSA. Trimming pared 4 bases from V and 13 bases from J, leaving 14 bases between. This chain's CDR3 is CASSSPRSPQFF. CDR3 sequence (DNA): TGTGCCAGCAGCTCCCCGAGGTCACCCCAGTTCTTC.

The chain has TRBV7-9 and TRBJ2-7; 8 bases line up with TRBD1. CDR1 and CDR2 (germline): SEHNR, FQNEAQ (reference sequence). The J segment lost 5 bases and the V segment lost 5 bases, leaving 8 bases of the junction unmatched. The CDR3 loop spans 14 amino acids. The CDR3 coding sequence is TGTGCCAGCAGCCTGGACAGGGCTGACGACGAGCAGTACTTC. Protein product: CASSLDRADDEQYF.

Many counts were recorded for this clonotype. The chain carries TRBV5-6 and TRBJ2-7; 7 positions match TRBD2. After removal of 4 bases from V and 4 bases from J, the junction contained 2 bases not matched to a gene. Per the germline V gene, CDR1 is SGHDT and CDR2 is YYEEEE. CDR3 length: 12 amino acids. Here the CDR3 reads CASSGDYYEQYV. CDR3 DNA: TGTGCCAGCAGCGGGGACTATTACGAGCAGTACGTC.

This clonotype turned up a few times. The rearrangement joins TRBV4-1 to TRBJ2-7; D is possibly TRBD1 or TRBD2 (5 bases each). The CDR3 is made up of 14 amino acids. The germline V gene has CDR1 MGHRA and CDR2 YSYEKL. Trimming removed 5 bases at V and 3 bases at J, with 14 bases between. The CDR3 spells CASSSGTVGYEQYV. The CDR3 region has the DNA TGCGCCAGCAGCTCCGGGACGGTTGGCTACGAGCAGTACGTC.

This clonotype was found a few times. The chain joins TRBV5-1 to TRBJ1-2; TRBD1 matches at 7 bases. Germline CDR1 is SGHRS and CDR2 is YFSETQ. With V trimmed by 4 bases and J by 6 bases, 15 bases remained unmatched. This CDR3 region has 16 residues. The CDR3 region is CASSRRDSVSGDGYTF. For the CDR3, the DNA is TGCGCCAGCAGCCGCCGGGACAGCGTCTCTGGTGATGGCTACACCTTC.

The chain carries TRBV3-1 and TRBJ2-6; D is perhaps TRBD1 (5 bases). The CDR3 is 16 residues long. In germline, CDR1 is LGHDT, CDR2 YNNKEL (reference sequence). V lost 7 bases and J lost 0, with 13 bases in between. The CDR3 nucleotides read TGTGCCAGCACCCACACAGGTGGCTCTGGGGCCAACGTCCTGACTTTC. This codes for CASTHTGGSGANVLTF.

This clonotype was detected ten times or more. The chain joins TRBV24-1 to TRBJ2-2; D perhaps matches TRBD2 (6 bases). CDR3 length equals 14 residues. V was shortened by 4 bases and J by 4 bases, with 9 bases between the two germline ends. Germline V lookup: CDR1 KGHDR, CDR2 SFDVKD. In nucleotides, the CDR3 is TGTGCCACCAGTGACCCCGGGAGCACCGGGGAGCTGTTTTTT. Amino acid sequence: CATSDPGSTGELFF.

This clonotype was picked up a small number of times. The J gene is TRBJ1-3, the V gene TRBV5-1, with a weak D call TRBD1 (5 bases). From germline, CDR1 is SGHRS and CDR2 YFSETQ. This CDR3 contains 16 residues. V was trimmed by 0 bases and J by 1 base, leaving 11 bases between them. CDR3 sequence reads: CASSLAVGGSGNTIYF. The CDR3 coding sequence is TGCGCCAGCAGCTTGGCAGTTGGGGGTTCTGGAAACACCATATATTTT.

The rearrangement uses TRBV5-1 and TRBJ2-5; D uncertain. The V gene lost 0 bases and the J gene lost 3 bases, with 6 bases spanning the gap. This CDR3 is built from 13 residues. Germline CDR1 SGHRS, CDR2 YFSETQ. CDR3 sequence: CASSLVVEETQYF. The CDR3, as DNA: TGCGCCAGCAGCTTGGTAGTGGAAGAGACCCAGTACTTC. Full variable domain (outside the CDR3, taken from reference TRBV5-1 and TRBJ2-5): KAGVTQTPRYLIKTRGQQVTLSCSPISGHRSVSWYQQTPGQGLQFLFEYFSETQRNKGNFPGRFSGRQFSNSRSEMNVSTLELGDSALYLCASSLVVEETQYFGPGTRLLVL.

The chain employs TRBV6-2 or TRBV6-3 and TRBJ2-7; maybe TRBD1 (6 bases). Germline loops: CDR1 MNHEY, CDR2 SVGEGT. This CDR3 region has 14 residues. Trimming stripped 7 bases from V and 4 bases from J, with 17 bases between. The CDR3 spells CASTSPGHPYEQYV. In DNA, the CDR3 is TGTGCCAGCACCTCCCCGGGACACCCATACGAGCAGTACGTC.

The chain carries TRBV19 and TRBJ2-1; D is uncertain. Germline CDR1 and CDR2: LNHDA and SQIVND (reference sequence). This CDR3 region has 14 residues. V gave up 3 bases and J gave up 6 bases, with 12 bases separating them. CDR3 loop: CASSIPGSVNEQFF. CDR3 sequence (DNA): TGTGCCAGTAGTATCCCTGGTTCCGTCAATGAGCAGTTCTTC.

V gene TRBV12-3 or TRBV12-4 combines with J gene TRBJ1-5; no reliable D call. The CDR3 sequence is 13 residues long. Trimming took off 6 bases at V and 6 bases at J, with 12 bases between the two ends. CDR3 in DNA: TGTGCCAGCAGGCCATCGAACCTTCAGCCCCAGCATTTT. Amino acid sequence: CASRPSNLQPQHF.

This clonotype was picked up a small number of times. J is TRBJ2-7 and V is TRBV4-2; 8 bases line up with TRBD2. Germline CDR1 LGHNA, CDR2 YNFKEQ. This CDR3 has 15 residues. Germline trimming cut 4 bases from V and 0 bases from J; bases unmatched to any gene: 5. The CDR3: CASSPAGASSYEQYF. The CDR3 bases are TGTGCCAGCAGCCCAGCGGGGGCTAGCTCCTACGAGCAGTACTTC.

The V and J genes are TRBV7-2 and TRBJ2-7, with a tentative D call TRBD1 (6 bases). CDR1 is SGHTA and CDR2 is FQGNSA in the germline V gene. The V end was cut by 5 bases, the J end by 3 bases, with 17 bases between. The CDR3 totals 15 residues. For the CDR3, the DNA is TGTGCCAGCAGCGTAACCAGGGGTGGGTACTACGAGCAGTACGTC. This codes for CASSVTRGGYYEQYV.

The chain has TRBV20-1 and TRBJ2-5; D remains ambiguous. The CDR3 loop spans 12 amino acids. The germline V gene has CDR1 DFQATT and CDR2 SNEGSKA (reference sequence). The ends were cut back, 7 bases at V and 5 bases at J, with 14 bases in the middle. CDR3 DNA sequence: TGCAGTGTTGAACCGGCCGAGGAGACCCAGTACTTC. Its protein product is CSVEPAEETQYF.

The CDR3 coding sequence is TGCGCCAGCAGCTTCGAGGGGAATGAAAAACTGTTTTTT. Its protein product is CASSFEGNEKLFF. The chain combines TRBV5-1 with TRBJ1-4, with a tentative D call TRBD1 (5 bases). V was trimmed by 2 bases and J by 5 bases, leaving 7 bases between them. In germline, CDR1 is SGHRS, CDR2 YFSETQ. The CDR3 is 13 amino acids.